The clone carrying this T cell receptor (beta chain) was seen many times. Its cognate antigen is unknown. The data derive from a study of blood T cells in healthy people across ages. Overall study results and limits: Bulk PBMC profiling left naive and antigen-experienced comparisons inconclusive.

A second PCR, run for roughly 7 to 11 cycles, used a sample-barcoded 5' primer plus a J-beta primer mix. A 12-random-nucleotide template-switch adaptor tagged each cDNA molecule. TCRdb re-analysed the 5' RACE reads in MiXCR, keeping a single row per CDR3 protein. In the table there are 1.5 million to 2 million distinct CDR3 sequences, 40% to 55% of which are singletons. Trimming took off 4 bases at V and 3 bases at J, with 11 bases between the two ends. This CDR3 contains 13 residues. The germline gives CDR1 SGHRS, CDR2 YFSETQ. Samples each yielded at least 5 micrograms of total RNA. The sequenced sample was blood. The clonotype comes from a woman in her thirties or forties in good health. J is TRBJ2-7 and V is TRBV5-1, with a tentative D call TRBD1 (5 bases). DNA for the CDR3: TGCGCCAGCAGCCTTCTAGGGGACTACGAGCAGTACTTC. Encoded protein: CASSLLGDYEQYF.